This T cell receptor beta chain was observed in a study of control samples from healthy donors and cancer patients. Profiled with immunoSEQ multiplex PCR; TCRdb holds only in-frame clones, not every one. The table has over 60,000 clones, almost 85% seen once. Germline assignment: CDR1 ENHRY and CDR2 SYGVKD. V gave up 0 bases and J gave up 4 bases; unmatched junction bases: 6. The CDR3 runs to 16 residues. This clonotype was sampled from a man aged 40-50 years in good health. J is TRBJ1-2 and V is TRBV10-3, with 9 nucleotides matching TRBD1. Sequencing used blood. The CDR3 loop is CAISESRDRASYGYTF. The CDR3 nucleotides read TGTGCCATCAGTGAGTCTCGGGACAGGGCTTCCTATGGCTACACCTTC.